The T cell receptor (beta chain) under discussion was sequenced for a study of blood T cell repertoires in COVID-19. Looking at the study overall: COVID-19 samples, acute and convalescent, were from the United States, Italy and Spain. Sample material is recorded as cDNA or gDNA derived from T cells, B-cell-depleted T cells, or PBMCs.

Individuals aged roughly 18 to 95 years were recruited from 24 US areas. Source study methods: The assay estimated nucleated cells by amplifying reference gene primers. Here immunoSEQ multiplex PCR was the method, and the copy in TCRdb shows in-frame clones only, minus some. The V and J calls and clone size are taken from that table; D and trimming were inferred from the DNA. The sample shows fewer than 250,000 clones, approximately 90% of them seen only once. V lost 7 bases to trimming and J lost 3 bases, with 9 bases between them. The CDR3 has 12 amino acids. The sequence came from a woman aged 25-40 years with acute COVID-19. The specimen was PBMCs or T cells enriched from blood (not recorded which). J is TRBJ1-2 and V is TRBV12-3 or TRBV12-4, with a possible D match to TRBD1 (6 bases). CDR3 sequence reads: CASTHRDYGYTF. In DNA form, the CDR3 reads TGTGCCAGCACCCACAGGGACTATGGCTACACCTTC.